This TCR beta chain is drawn from a study of shared clonotypes between healthy human individuals. Whole-study findings and limits: Generation probabilities were higher for clonotypes shared across all four sorted-subset donors than for unshared ones. Naive subsets typically showed greater estimated richness than memory subsets.

The repertoire was sequenced with immunoSEQ multiplex PCR; TCRdb's copy has only in-frame clones and lacks some. The profile shows some 2,000,000 clones, around 95% of them singletons. The germline V gene encodes CDR1 MDHEN and CDR2 SYDVKM. The CDR3 has 12 residues. With 5 bases clipped from V and 7 bases from J, the junction kept 2 bases outside the gene matches. For this clone: Its cognate antigen is unknown.

The source is a man between 18 and 35 years old in good health. Sequenced: naive CD4+ T cells sorted from blood. This sample's subset: CD45RA+ positively selected. J is TRBJ2-1 and V is TRBV28; 7 bases are a match to TRBD1. CDR3 sequence reads: CASSQQGNEQFF. For the CDR3, the DNA is TGTGCCAGCAGTCAACAGGGGAATGAGCAGTTCTTC.